This is a list of T cell receptor beta chains from one sample in a study of blood T cell repertoires in COVID-19. Generated by immunoSEQ multiplex PCR, the TCRdb table keeps only in-frame clones and is missing some. The table has some 270,000 clones, under 90% seen once. Source material: PBMCs or T cells enriched from blood (not recorded which). These receptors all stem from a woman aged 40 to 49 who had recovered from COVID-19. The CDR3 runs from the conserved cysteine through the conserved F or W. The D gene is left open where the match is weak. Part of the rows lack a size; the others show once, few, many or a class for expanded clones.

V gene: TRBV27; clone size: .; CDR3 length: 14; J gene: TRBJ1-6; D gene: TRBD1; CDR3 protein: CASSPGQGRSPLHF; CDR3 DNA: TGTGCCAGCAGCCCAGGACAGGGCCGTTCGCCCCTCCACTTT
V gene: TRBV7-8; clone size: .; CDR3 length: 15; J gene: TRBJ1-5; D gene: .; CDR3 protein: CASSVWADSNQPQHF; CDR3 DNA: TGTGCCAGCAGCGTCTGGGCCGATAGCAATCAGCCCCAGCATTTT
V gene: TRBV18; clone size: once; CDR3 length: 15; J gene: TRBJ1-5; D gene: TRBD1; CDR3 protein: CASSHEGQGYQPQHF; CDR3 DNA: TGTGCCAGCTCCCATGAAGGACAGGGCTATCAGCCCCAGCATTTT
V gene: TRBV4-1; clone size: .; CDR3 length: 17; J gene: TRBJ2-5; D gene: TRBD2; CDR3 protein: CASSQDSLAGGGETQYF; CDR3 DNA: TGCGCCAGCAGCCAAGATTCTCTAGCGGGGGGAGGAGAGACCCAGTACTTC
V gene: TRBV18; clone size: .; CDR3 length: 15; J gene: TRBJ2-1; D gene: .; CDR3 protein: CASSLGFGAYNEQFF; CDR3 DNA: TGTGCCAGCTCCCTAGGGTTCGGGGCCTACAATGAGCAGTTCTTC
V gene: TRBV7-9; clone size: few; CDR3 length: 16; J gene: TRBJ2-2; D gene: .; CDR3 protein: CASSFFIGVAAGELFF; CDR3 DNA: TGTGCCAGCAGCTTTTTCATTGGGGTAGCGGCCGGGGAGCTGTTTTTT
V gene: TRBV6-5; clone size: .; CDR3 length: 15; J gene: TRBJ1-6; D gene: TRBD1; CDR3 protein: CASSPLTGNHSPLHF; CDR3 DNA: TGTGCCAGCAGCCCATTGACAGGGAATCATTCACCCCTCCACTTT
V gene: TRBV14; clone size: once; CDR3 length: 12; J gene: TRBJ1-2; D gene: .; CDR3 protein: CASSQGQYGYTF; CDR3 DNA: TGTGCCAGCAGCCAAGGACAGTATGGCTACACCTTC
V gene: TRBV18; clone size: .; CDR3 length: 18; J gene: TRBJ2-4; D gene: TRBD1; CDR3 protein: CASSRGTGRALAKNIQYF; CDR3 DNA: TGTGCCAGCTCCCGAGGGACAGGGCGGGCTCTAGCCAAAAACATTCAGTACTTC
V gene: TRBV6-5; clone size: .; CDR3 length: 14; J gene: TRBJ1-6; D gene: .; CDR3 protein: CASKLGVRDSPLHF; CDR3 DNA: TGTGCCAGTAAACTCGGCGTACGGGATTCACCCCTCCACTTT
V gene: TRBV3-1/TRBV3-2; clone size: once; CDR3 length: 15; J gene: TRBJ1-1; D gene: .; CDR3 protein: CASSQEWGLLTEAFF; CDR3 DNA: TGTGCCAGCAGCCAAGAATGGGGACTCCTCACTGAAGCTTTCTTT
V gene: TRBV19; clone size: .; CDR3 length: 15; J gene: TRBJ1-1; D gene: .; CDR3 protein: CASSILEEGNTEAFF; CDR3 DNA: TGTGCCAGTAGTATTCTAGAGGAGGGGAACACTGAAGCTTTCTTT
V gene: TRBV9; clone size: .; CDR3 length: 19; J gene: TRBJ2-1; D gene: .; CDR3 protein: CASSVVGVAWGDSYNEQFF; CDR3 DNA: TGTGCCAGCAGCGTAGTAGGGGTGGCGTGGGGGGACTCCTACAATGAGCAGTTCTTC
V gene: TRBV5-1; clone size: .; CDR3 length: 14; J gene: TRBJ1-1; D gene: TRBD1; CDR3 protein: CASSSGTGGTEAFF; CDR3 DNA: TGCGCCAGCAGCAGCGGGACAGGGGGCACTGAAGCTTTCTTT
V gene: TRBV7-9; clone size: few; CDR3 length: 15; J gene: TRBJ2-3; D gene: TRBD1; CDR3 protein: CASSLGTGPTDTQYF; CDR3 DNA: TGTGCCAGCAGCTTAGGGACAGGGCCCACAGATACGCAGTATTTT
V gene: TRBV5-4; clone size: .; CDR3 length: 16; J gene: TRBJ2-1; D gene: TRBD2; CDR3 protein: CASSPVTSGRANEQFF; CDR3 DNA: TGTGCCAGCAGCCCGGTAACTAGCGGGAGGGCCAATGAGCAGTTCTTC
V gene: TRBV6-5; clone size: .; CDR3 length: 14; J gene: TRBJ1-2; D gene: .; CDR3 protein: CASSYRDSAPDYTF; CDR3 DNA: TGTGCCAGCAGTTACAGAGACAGTGCCCCCGACTACACCTTC
V gene: TRBV5-5; clone size: .; CDR3 length: 14; J gene: TRBJ2-1; D gene: .; CDR3 protein: CASSLGGSYNEQFF; CDR3 DNA: TGTGCCAGCAGCCTGGGCGGGTCCTACAATGAGCAGTTCTTC
V gene: TRBV18; clone size: .; CDR3 length: 15; J gene: TRBJ2-7; D gene: .; CDR3 protein: CASSPPLGGRTEQYF; CDR3 DNA: TGTGCCAGCTCACCACCCCTCGGGGGTAGGACCGAGCAGTACTTC
V gene: TRBV30; clone size: once; CDR3 length: 14; J gene: TRBJ1-3; D gene: TRBD1; CDR3 protein: CASGQGTSGNTIYF; CDR3 DNA: TGTGCTAGTGGACAGGGAACCTCTGGAAACACCATATATTTT
V gene: TRBV30; clone size: .; CDR3 length: 11; J gene: TRBJ1-1; D gene: .; CDR3 protein: CACKRNTEAFF; CDR3 DNA: TGTGCCTGCAAGAGGAACACTGAAGCTTTCTTT
V gene: TRBV19; clone size: .; CDR3 length: 13; J gene: TRBJ1-1; D gene: .; CDR3 protein: CASSRGRGTEAFF; CDR3 DNA: TGTGCCAGTAGTAGGGGTCGGGGGACTGAAGCTTTCTTT
V gene: TRBV7-6; clone size: .; CDR3 length: 13; J gene: TRBJ1-2; D gene: .; CDR3 protein: CASSPTGNYGYTF; CDR3 DNA: TGTGCCAGCAGCCCCACAGGGAACTATGGCTACACCTTC
V gene: TRBV11-2; clone size: .; CDR3 length: 14; J gene: TRBJ1-1; D gene: .; CDR3 protein: CASSLRRGGTEAFF; CDR3 DNA: TGTGCCAGCAGCTTACGGCGGGGTGGAACTGAAGCTTTCTTT
V gene: TRBV18; clone size: .; CDR3 length: 13; J gene: TRBJ1-5; D gene: .; CDR3 protein: CASSQGRLQPQHF; CDR3 DNA: TGTGCCAGCTCCCAGGGCCGTCTTCAGCCCCAGCATTTT
V gene: TRBV7-2; clone size: .; CDR3 length: 15; J gene: TRBJ1-1; D gene: .; CDR3 protein: CASSLSVRGNTEAFF; CDR3 DNA: TGTGCCAGCAGCTTATCAGTGAGAGGGAACACTGAAGCTTTCTTT
V gene: TRBV9; clone size: .; CDR3 length: 15; J gene: TRBJ2-5; D gene: TRBD1; CDR3 protein: CASSVVPGTGETQYF; CDR3 DNA: TGTGCCAGCAGCGTAGTTCCCGGGACAGGGGAGACCCAGTACTTC
V gene: TRBV30; clone size: .; CDR3 length: 13; J gene: TRBJ1-5; D gene: .; CDR3 protein: CAWSRGGDQPQHF; CDR3 DNA: TGTGCCTGGAGTCGGGGAGGGGATCAGCCCCAGCATTTT
V gene: TRBV20-1; clone size: .; CDR3 length: 11; J gene: TRBJ1-2; D gene: .; CDR3 protein: CSARAYYGYTF; CDR3 DNA: TGCAGTGCTAGAGCCTACTATGGCTACACCTTC
V gene: TRBV18; clone size: .; CDR3 length: 15; J gene: TRBJ1-1; D gene: TRBD1; CDR3 protein: CASSPPGQMNTEAFF; CDR3 DNA: TGTGCCAGCTCACCACCGGGACAGATGAACACTGAAGCTTTCTTT
V gene: TRBV7-9; clone size: .; CDR3 length: 15; J gene: TRBJ2-2; D gene: TRBD2; CDR3 protein: CASSLGLANTGELFF; CDR3 DNA: TGTGCCAGCAGCTTGGGACTAGCGAACACCGGGGAGCTGTTTTTT
V gene: TRBV3-1/TRBV3-2; clone size: once; CDR3 length: 23; J gene: TRBJ2-7; D gene: TRBD2; CDR3 protein: CASSQFRSIMHKKTLAGTYEQYF; CDR3 DNA: TGTGCCAGCAGCCAATTCCGGTCAATCATGCATAAAAAGACTCTAGCGGGAACGTACGAGCAGTACTTC
V gene: TRBV29-1; clone size: .; CDR3 length: 12; J gene: TRBJ1-2; D gene: .; CDR3 protein: CSVRQVSVGYTF; CDR3 DNA: TGCAGCGTTCGGCAGGTCTCCGTGGGCTACACCTTC
V gene: TRBV11-2; clone size: .; CDR3 length: 15; J gene: TRBJ1-1; D gene: TRBD1; CDR3 protein: CASSLGQGGYTEAFF; CDR3 DNA: TGTGCCAGCAGCTTAGGGCAGGGGGGATACACTGAAGCTTTCTTT
V gene: TRBV12-3/TRBV12-4; clone size: .; CDR3 length: 11; J gene: TRBJ1-5; D gene: TRBD1; CDR3 protein: CASSPGGAEHF; CDR3 DNA: TGTGCCAGCAGTCCAGGGGGCGCGGAACATTTT
V gene: TRBV7-2; clone size: .; CDR3 length: 15; J gene: TRBJ1-1; D gene: .; CDR3 protein: CASSPQQAMNTEAFF; CDR3 DNA: TGTGCCAGCAGCCCCCAACAGGCCATGAACACTGAAGCTTTCTTT
V gene: TRBV5-1; clone size: .; CDR3 length: 15; J gene: TRBJ1-4; D gene: TRBD1; CDR3 protein: CASSSGTVRGEKLFF; CDR3 DNA: TGCGCCAGCAGCTCAGGGACAGTTAGGGGTGAAAAACTGTTTTTT
V gene: TRBV14; clone size: few; CDR3 length: 15; J gene: TRBJ1-2; D gene: .; CDR3 protein: CASSQDLGSQNGYTF; CDR3 DNA: TGTGCCAGCAGCCAAGATCTGGGCTCCCAGAATGGCTACACCTTC
V gene: TRBV7-8; clone size: .; CDR3 length: 17; J gene: TRBJ1-4; D gene: .; CDR3 protein: CASSLGTVGGSEEKLFF; CDR3 DNA: TGTGCCAGCAGCTTAGGGACTGTAGGAGGATCGGAGGAAAAACTGTTTTTT
V gene: TRBV19; clone size: .; CDR3 length: 15; J gene: TRBJ1-5; D gene: .; CDR3 protein: CASSMGGGRNQPQHF; CDR3 DNA: TGTGCCAGTAGTATGGGGGGAGGCCGTAATCAGCCCCAGCATTTT
V gene: TRBV15; clone size: .; CDR3 length: 16; J gene: TRBJ2-1; D gene: TRBD2; CDR3 protein: CATRAGVRAQYNEQFF; CDR3 DNA: TGTGCCACGAGGGCGGGAGTAAGGGCCCAATACAATGAGCAGTTCTTC
V gene: TRBV24-1; clone size: .; CDR3 length: 15; J gene: TRBJ2-7; D gene: TRBD1; CDR3 protein: CATSDQGGQPYEQYF; CDR3 DNA: TGTGCCACCAGTGACCAAGGGGGCCAGCCCTACGAGCAGTACTTC
V gene: TRBV6-2/TRBV6-3; clone size: .; CDR3 length: 16; J gene: TRBJ2-2; D gene: .; CDR3 protein: CASSYGGALGTGELFF; CDR3 DNA: TGTGCCAGCAGTTACGGGGGGGCGCTGGGCACCGGGGAGCTGTTTTTT
V gene: TRBV18; clone size: .; CDR3 length: 16; J gene: TRBJ1-3; D gene: TRBD1; CDR3 protein: CASSQAGQASGNTIYF; CDR3 DNA: TGTGCCAGCTCACAGGCGGGACAGGCCTCTGGAAACACCATATATTTT
V gene: TRBV7-3; clone size: once; CDR3 length: 15; J gene: TRBJ2-3; D gene: .; CDR3 protein: CASSSLAGRTDTQYF; CDR3 DNA: TGTGCCAGCAGCTCCCTCGCGGGCCGCACAGATACGCAGTATTTT
V gene: TRBV9; clone size: once; CDR3 length: 12; J gene: TRBJ2-3; D gene: .; CDR3 protein: CASSEYADTQYF; CDR3 DNA: TGTGCCAGCAGCGAATACGCGGATACGCAGTATTTT
V gene: TRBV10-3; clone size: .; CDR3 length: 12; J gene: TRBJ1-2; D gene: .; CDR3 protein: CATRKLNYGYTF; CDR3 DNA: TGTGCCACCCGCAAACTTAACTATGGCTACACCTTC
V gene: TRBV7-9; clone size: .; CDR3 length: 18; J gene: TRBJ2-1; D gene: .; CDR3 protein: CASSVGTRANQGLDEQFF; CDR3 DNA: TGTGCCAGCAGCGTCGGGACAAGGGCGAATCAAGGGTTAGATGAGCAGTTCTTC
V gene: TRBV2; clone size: .; CDR3 length: 14; J gene: TRBJ2-5; D gene: TRBD1; CDR3 protein: CASSRDRGKETQYF; CDR3 DNA: TGTGCCAGCAGTAGGGACAGGGGTAAGGAGACCCAGTACTTC
V gene: TRBV4-2; clone size: .; CDR3 length: 14; J gene: TRBJ1-6; D gene: TRBD1; CDR3 protein: CASSQGQGNSPLHF; CDR3 DNA: TGTGCCAGCAGCCAGGGACAGGGTAATTCACCCCTCCACTTT